This T cell receptor (beta chain) stems from a study of CD4 T cells in relation to SARS-CoV-2 and coronaviruses. Study as a whole: After nine to eleven days of antigen culture, PBMC TCR beta CDR3s were sequenced. Study results and caveats: Samples before the pandemic and after infection were not matched within any donor.

Comments on this clone: The antigen is undetermined.

CD4+ T cells from unexposed donors were obtained before the COVID-19 pandemic (2011-2018). Isolation of CD4+ T cells took place after 10 days in culture. Cells permitting, SARS-CoV-2 S/N and four cold-coronavirus spikes were tested on unexposed-donor CD4+ T cells. On days 3 and 7, cultures got half fresh IL-2 medium. CDR3 size: 13 residues. Trimming at V came to 1 base and at J to 7 bases, leaving 2 bases not matched to a gene. Assay: immunoSEQ multiplex PCR; the TCRdb copy retains only in-frame clones and omits some. The table shows about 29,000 clones, with about 70% occurring only once. This receptor was identified in a human donor in good health. The chain couples TRBV12-3 or TRBV12-4 to TRBJ1-2, with 8 bases aligning to TRBD1. Source material: CD4+ T cells from PBMCs, cultured in vitro. The CDR3 DNA sequence: TGTGCCAGCAGTTTAGTGACAGGGGTTGGCTACACCTTC. This translates into CASSLVTGVGYTF.